This passage covers 16 T cell receptor beta chains from one sample sequenced in a study of blood T cell repertoires in COVID-19. Profiling relied on immunoSEQ multiplex PCR, and the TCRdb table lists in-frame clones only, not all of them. Found here are 68,000 or so clones, more than 65% of them singletons; the top ten hold roughly a tenth. Sample: peripheral blood. All receptors derive from a woman in her fifties or sixties with acute or convalescent COVID-19.

The chain links TRBV30 to TRBJ2-2, with 7 bases aligning to TRBD2. The CDR3 is 15 amino acids. Per the germline V gene, CDR1 is GTSNPN and CDR2 is SVGIG (reference sequence). V lost 3 bases, J lost 3 bases, and 7 bases stayed unmatched. The CDR3 DNA reads TGTGCCTGGAGCAGGAATAGCGGGTACACCGGGGAGCTGTTTTTT. Protein sequence: CAWSRNSGYTGELFF.

This clone was recorded a few times. This sequence joins TRBV29-1 and TRBJ2-3; D might be TRBD2 (5 bases). The CDR3 spans 13 residues. Germline CDR1 SQVTM, CDR2 ANQGSEA. Trimming left V 6 bases short and J 6 bases short, with 16 bases between. Here the CDR3 DNA reads TGCAGCGTCCAACCCGAGACTATCGATACGCAGTATTTT. Its protein is CSVQPETIDTQYF.

V and J are TRBV6-1 and TRBJ2-5; possible D gene TRBD2, 6 bases. The ends were cut back, 2 bases at V and 4 bases at J, with 14 bases in the middle. CDR1 is MNHNS and CDR2 is SASEGT in the germline V gene. The CDR3 sequence is 15 residues long. CDR3 region: CASSEYRERGETQYF. The CDR3 DNA reads TGTGCCAGCAGTGAATATCGGGAGAGGGGAGAGACCCAGTACTTC.

The chain links TRBV19 to TRBJ1-4; D remains unclear. The CDR3 sequence is 14 residues long. V was shortened by 4 bases and J by 8 bases, with 14 bases between the two germline ends. The germline CDR1 and CDR2 sequences are LNHDA and SQIVND (reference sequence). The CDR3 nucleotides are TGTGCCAGTAGTAGCGGGCCCACGGGGGAAAAACTGTTTTTT. It yields the protein CASSSGPTGEKLFF.

Turning to this clone: One junction end disagrees with the germline gene, perhaps due to a read error. The chain recombines TRBV5-6 with TRBJ2-7; 12 bases align to TRBD2. The CDR3 extends over 17 amino acids. Germline values: CDR1 SGHDT, CDR2 YYEEEE. The DNA for the CDR3 is TGTGCCAGCAGGTTGGGACTAGCGGGTGTTAGCTCCTACGAGCAGTACTTC. As protein: CASRLGLAGVSSYEQYF. The variable domain in full, completed from reference TRBV5-6 and TRBJ2-7, reads DAGVTQSPTHLIKTRGQQVTLRCSPKSGHDTVSWYQQALGQGPQFIFQYYEEEERQRGNFPDRFSGHQFPNYSSELNVNALLLGDSALYLCASRLGLAGVSSYEQYFGPGTRLTVT.

V and J are TRBV6-6 and TRBJ1-5; 7 positions agree with TRBD1. The V segment lost 7 bases and the J segment 4 bases; nucleotides outside the gene matches: 4. The CDR3 extends over 13 amino acids. Germline V lookup: CDR1 MNHNY, CDR2 SVGAGI (reference sequence). This CDR3 is CASTAGGNQPQHF. The DNA of the CDR3 is TGTGCCAGCACTGCAGGGGGTAATCAGCCCCAGCATTTT.

This chain's CDR3 is CASSPDGGLYEQYF. CDR3 DNA: TGTGCCAGCTCACCGGACGGGGGGCTCTACGAGCAGTACTTC. The chain joins TRBV18 to TRBJ2-7, with D possibly being TRBD2 (7 bases). The CDR3 loop spans 14 amino acids. Germline CDR1 KGHSH, CDR2 LQKENI. Deletions cut 3 bases from V and 3 bases from J, with 12 bases between.

V is TRBV2 and J is TRBJ1-2, with 7 bases identical to TRBD1. There are 14 residues in the CDR3. Per the germline V gene, CDR1 is SNHLY and CDR2 is FYNNEI. V lost 9 bases to trimming and J lost 0 bases; unmatched junction nucleotides: 7. CDR3 coding DNA: TGTGCCAGTAAGGGGACAGCAGCTAACTATGGCTACACCTTC. Encoded protein: CASKGTAANYGYTF.

This chain links TRBV18 with TRBJ1-1; 8 bases align to TRBD1. Germline CDR1 reads KGHSH; CDR2 reads LQKENI. The CDR3 loop spans 18 amino acids. V lost 5 bases to trimming and J lost 1 base; unmatched junction nucleotides: 15. The CDR3 reads CASSSRTGIGSSNTEAFF. DNA for the CDR3: TGTGCCAGCTCATCACGGACAGGGATCGGATCGTCGAACACTGAAGCTTTCTTT.

Notes on this clone: The junction departs from germline at one end; a sequencing error may be responsible. This chain links TRBV2 with TRBJ2-4; a weak D match, TRBD1 (5 bases). This CDR3 has 12 amino acids. CDR1 and CDR2 from the germline V gene are SNHLY and FYNNEI. Here the CDR3 DNA reads TGTGCCAGCAGTCCCCAGGGTCCGCAGGTGGACTTC. As protein: CASSPQGPQVDF. Filled out from reference TRBV2 and TRBJ2-4, the complete variable domain reads EPEVTQTPSHQVTQMGQEVILRCVPISNHLYFYWYRQILGQKVEFLVSFYNNEISEKSEIFDDQFSVERPDGSNFTLKIRSTKLEDSAMYFCASSPQGPQVDFGAGTRLSVL.

The chain combines TRBV3-1 (or the pseudogene TRBV3-2) with TRBJ2-7; 8 bases agree with TRBD1. Germline loops: CDR1 LGHDT, CDR2 YNNKEL (reference sequence). The V and J ends lost 4 bases and 6 bases, in that order; junction bases with no gene match: 14. The CDR3 is 16 residues long. DNA of the CDR3: TGTGCCAGCAGCCCACGGACGACAGGGGAGCCCCGCGAGCAGTACTTC. Protein sequence: CASSPRTTGEPREQYF.

V usage is TRBV6-5 and J usage is TRBJ1-5; 7 bases are shared with TRBD1. The germline gives CDR1 MNHEY, CDR2 SVGAGI. J gave up 0 bases and V 4 bases, and 3 bases lay outside the gene matches. The length of the CDR3 is 15 residues. CDR3 in amino acids: CASSSTGTSNQPQHF. The CDR3 nucleotides are TGTGCCAGCAGTTCGACAGGGACTAGCAATCAGCCCCAGCATTTT.

This chain links TRBV7-2 with TRBJ2-7, with TRBD2 matching 10 bases. CDR1 and CDR2 from the germline V gene are SGHTA and FQGNSA. V shed 2 bases, J shed 5 bases, and the junction held 12 bases outside the gene matches. This CDR3 region has 17 residues. CDR3 coding DNA: TGTGCCAGCAGCTTATATCCTAGCGGGGGAGGGTCGAACGAGCAGTACTTC. Translating gives CASSLYPSGGGSNEQYF.

The chain uses TRBV3-1 (or the pseudogene TRBV3-2) and TRBJ1-1; possible D gene TRBD1, 5 bases. The germline V and J ends were trimmed by 5 bases and 11 bases, with 15 bases remaining between them. CDR3 length equals 12 residues. Looked up from germline, CDR1 is LGHDT and CDR2 is YNNKEL (reference sequence). The CDR3 region has the DNA TGTGCCAGCAGCGCTGGGGGGAGTGGGGCTTTCTTT. Its translation is CASSAGGSGAFF.

The chain uses TRBV19 and TRBJ1-2, with 7 bases that match TRBD1. Germline loops: CDR1 LNHDA, CDR2 SQIVND (reference sequence). This CDR3 has 13 amino acids. J gave up 8 bases and V 8 bases, and 11 bases lay outside the gene matches. CDR3 protein: CASSPVTGSGYTF. CDR3 sequence (DNA): TGTGCCAGTTCTCCGGTGACAGGGAGCGGCTACACCTTC.

This clone was seen just once. A read error may account for a junction end that differs from germline. The J gene is TRBJ2-7, the V gene TRBV18; 8 positions agree with TRBD2. Germline loops: CDR1 KGHSH, CDR2 LQKENI. CDR3 size: 16 residues. The CDR3 loop is CASSPQNSGTSNEQYF. CDR3 nucleotide sequence: TGTGCCAGCTCACCACAGAATAGCGGGACCTCCAACGAGCAGTACTTC.